This section outlines one T cell receptor (beta chain) sequence together with its context. This clonotype has only a few counts. Its antigen is unknown. Base qualities are missing; no much larger clone stands one base away. The sample is drawn from a study of T cells in Graves' hyperthyroidism and ophthalmopathy (dated by TCRdb to about 2019). Looking at the study overall: Peripheral blood samples were taken at initial diagnosis, before any treatment was given. For training and testing, the roughly 93 patients in the discovery cohort were randomly divided in a 7:3 ratio. Thyroid tissue and blood T-cell repertoires from six Graves' hyperthyroidism patients were also compared in the study. TCR Vbeta CDR3 sequencing of roughly 140 peripheral blood samples (around 45 ophthalmopathy, 75 to 85 hyperthyroidism and roughly 17 progressor patients) is reported in the paper. To identify TCR V-J signatures that set the groups apart, the researchers used a discovery cohort of 90 to 100 patients, made up of 40 to 45 with Graves' ophthalmopathy and 57 with stable Graves' hyperthyroidism. Prospective prediction of ophthalmopathy was tested in an independent validation cohort of fewer than 20 hyperthyroidism patients and 17 patients who later progressed to ophthalmopathy. After sampling, hyperthyroidism patients received methimazole starting at 30 mg daily, and ophthalmopathy patients received high-dose intravenous methylprednisolone.

The paper as a whole reports these results and caveats: In cross-validation, a model built on a 13 V-J signature told ophthalmopathy apart from stable hyperthyroidism with under 90% sensitivity and approximately 81% specificity, and in testing the same model reached 80%/75%. In validation, the model predicted progression to ophthalmopathy a median of roughly 6.1 months before onset, with approximately 68% sensitivity and roughly 79% specificity. Blood samples also contained most of the expanded thyroid clonotypes (frequency above 0.001), which suggests that blood repertoires may reflect thyroid immune responses. Sample size was not statistically predetermined, and investigators were not blinded to group allocation.

Ophthalmopathy patients had moderately to severely active disease, with a Clinical Activity Score of 3 or more, a NOSPECS grade of 4 or more, and a disease duration of less than 3 months. The study excluded patients with uncontrolled infections, other autoimmune diseases, pregnancy or lactation. Clinical symptoms, serum thyroxine and TRAb, thyroid ultrasound, and orbital computed tomography formed the basis for the diagnoses. PBMCs were isolated from 7.5 to 10 ml of fresh peripheral blood by Ficoll-Paque density gradient centrifugation. Trizol reagent was used to extract total RNA, and RNA quality was then checked on an Agilent 2100 Bioanalyzer. Amplification of TCR beta CDR3 regions was carried out from RNA transcripts. A first-round RT-PCR of the TCR CDR3 used the HTBI primer set with the Qiagen OneStep RT-PCR kit. The libraries were constructed in a second round of multiplex PCR and then size-selected and purified. Paired-end sequencing of the libraries was performed with 100 bp reads on an Illumina HiSeq2000. The original methods were these. SOAPnuke was used to process the raw data, with reads discarded if the reads contained adapters or uncalled bases, had a mean Phred below 15, or lacked an exact constant-primer or identifier match. High-quality paired reads were merged using COPE v1.2.5, and each unique nucleotide sequence was defined as a clonotype. MiTCR v1.1 was used to align clonotypes to the IMGT TRBV, TRBD and TRBJ reference segments. The analysis included only V-J combinations with a frequency above 0.0001, which together covered 99.2% of the repertoires. The TCS score was defined as F50 (clonal expansion) divided by E x V (chaos), with BLOSUM62-based TCRdist calculated between CDR3 peptides within each V-J. Welch's t-statistics and random forest reduced 500 to 650 V-J features to 10 to 15, which were used in a naive Bayes classifier (R e1071). TCRdb passed the public sequencing reads through fastp at Q25 and MiXCR, retaining productive beta sequences. CDR3 protein duplicates are merged, each entry listing the most common genes and DNA. TCRdb, not the authors, supplied the V and J calls. The sample table shows around 600,000 distinct CDR3 sequences, and approximately 15% are seen once. Together, the top ten hold 12% of the sample.

Sequencing used blood. The TCR was taken from a woman in her 50s with Graves' ophthalmopathy.

Read as DNA, the sequence is TGCGCCAGCAGCTTGGGAACGGTGACTAGCGCTTACAATGAGCAGTTCTTC. It codes for CASSLGTVTSAYNEQFF. Rearrangement joined TRBV5-1 to TRBJ2-1; TRBD2 fits 8 bases in the junction. The CDR3 goes from the cysteine to the phenylalanine over 17 residues. Of all the DNA, just the CDR3 is kept, 51 bases in frame from base 1. V is cut back by 0 bases and J by 4 bases, with 9 bases in the junction unmatched. In the germline V gene, CDR1 corresponds to SGHRS and CDR2 to YFSETQ.